The 21 T cell receptor beta chains listed next were all sequenced from one sample in a study of control samples from healthy donors and cancer patients. Profiled with immunoSEQ multiplex PCR; TCRdb holds only in-frame clones, not every one. The profile shows 130,000 or so clones, nearly 90% of them singletons. Sequencing used blood. Every receptor here comes from a man between 50 and 59 years old in good health.

V gene TRBV19 combines with J gene TRBJ2-3; unclear D gene. The length of the CDR3 is 13 residues. V was trimmed by 7 bases and J by 1 base, leaving 9 bases between them. Germline assignment: CDR1 LNHDA and CDR2 SQIVND (reference sequence). CDR3 residues: CASTLLGTDTQYF. CDR3 in DNA: TGTGCCAGTACGCTCTTAGGCACAGATACGCAGTATTTT. Full variable domain (remainder filled in from reference TRBV19 and TRBJ2-3): DGGITQSPKYLFRKEGQNVTLSCEQNLNHDAMYWYRQDPGQGLRLIYYSQIVNDFQKGDIAEGYSVSREKKESFPLTVTSAQKNPTAFYLCASTLLGTDTQYFGPGTRLTVL.

The chain has TRBV27 and TRBJ2-3; TRBD2 matches at 12 bases. The CDR3 extends over 15 amino acids. CDR1 and CDR2 (germline): MNHEY, SMNVEV (reference sequence). The V segment lost 8 bases and the J segment 4 bases; nucleotides outside the gene matches: 7. The CDR3 reads CASAGLAGLSDTQYF. DNA of the CDR3: TGTGCCAGCGCTGGACTAGCGGGGTTGTCAGATACGCAGTATTTT.

This chain connects TRBV6-5 to TRBJ1-1; D is possibly TRBD1 (6 bases). V lost 8 bases, J lost 0 bases, and 10 bases lay in between. The CDR3 consists of 13 residues. Germline CDR1 MNHEY, CDR2 SVGAGI. The CDR3 DNA is TGTGCCAGCGACAGGAGCATGAACACTGAAGCTTTCTTT. Protein sequence: CASDRSMNTEAFF.

This chain connects TRBV5-1 to TRBJ2-7; D possibly corresponds to TRBD1 (6 bases). This CDR3 is built from 15 residues. Germline loops: CDR1 SGHRS, CDR2 YFSETQ. V was trimmed by 5 bases and J by 0 bases, leaving 15 bases between them. This CDR3 reads CASRQEGGSSYEQYF. DNA of the CDR3: TGCGCCAGCAGACAAGAAGGGGGAAGCTCCTACGAGCAGTACTTC.

This clone was seen a handful of times. V gene TRBV28 combines with J gene TRBJ1-5; 7 nucleotides agree with TRBD1. CDR1 is MDHEN and CDR2 is SYDVKM in the germline V gene. CDR3 size: 16 residues. The junction had 9 bases not matched to a gene; V was cut back by 6 bases and J by 1 base. The CDR3 reads CASSREGAGSNQPQHF. Written as DNA, the CDR3 is TGTGCCAGCAGCCGTGAGGGGGCGGGGAGCAATCAGCCCCAGCATTTT.

The chain joins TRBV6-6 to TRBJ1-5; D is perhaps TRBD1 (6 bases). Germline V CDR1 and CDR2: MNHNY, SVGAGI (reference sequence). There are 14 residues in the CDR3. The V gene lost 2 bases and the J gene lost 9 bases, with 14 bases spanning the gap. The CDR3 protein is CASSYTPQGRPQHF. CDR3 sequence (DNA): TGTGCCAGCAGTTACACACCTCAGGGGAGGCCCCAGCATTTT.

V and J are TRBV7-9 and TRBJ2-2; 8 nucleotides agree with TRBD2. The CDR3 sequence is 15 residues long. Germline values: CDR1 SEHNR, CDR2 FQNEAQ (reference sequence). The V gene end was trimmed by 3 bases and the J gene end by 3 bases; junction bases not matched to a gene: 3. Here the CDR3 DNA reads TGTGCCAGCAGCTTTAGCGGGGTGTACACCGGGGAGCTGTTTTTT. It translates to CASSFSGVYTGELFF.

The rearrangement links TRBV3-1 (or the pseudogene TRBV3-2) to TRBJ2-1, with TRBD2 as a possible D gene (7 bases). Trimming shortened V by 3 bases and J by 7 bases, and 16 bases separated the two germline ends. The CDR3 is 15 residues long. Per the germline V gene, CDR1 is LGHDT and CDR2 is YNNKEL (reference sequence). This CDR3 is CASSQTGGRGNEQFF. CDR3 sequence (DNA): TGTGCCAGCAGCCAGACGGGGGGCCGGGGTAATGAGCAGTTCTTC.

The chain employs TRBV2 and TRBJ1-4; perhaps TRBD1 as D (6 bases). This CDR3 contains 12 residues. The V gene lost 7 bases and the J gene lost 14 bases, with 17 bases spanning the gap. Germline CDR1 SNHLY, CDR2 FYNNEI. The CDR3 region is CASTLGGRMLFF. In nucleotides, the CDR3 is TGTGCCAGCACCCTAGGGGGGAGGATGCTGTTTTTT.

This sequence joins TRBV10-1 and TRBJ2-3; the D is unclear. The CDR3 runs 14 residues. Germline CDR1 and CDR2: WNHNN and SYGVQD (reference sequence). V shed 6 bases and J shed 6 bases, with 16 bases lying between them. CDR3 in DNA: TGCGCCAGCAGCGCTCTAAGGGCTACTGATACGCAGTATTTT. This gives the protein CASSALRATDTQYF.

This clone has just a few counts. This chain connects TRBV11-1 to TRBJ1-2, with D perhaps matching TRBD1 (6 bases). The CDR3 is 15 amino acids. Trimming pared 2 bases from V and 4 bases from J, leaving 14 bases between. Germline CDR1 reads SGHAT; CDR2 reads FQDESV (reference sequence). This CDR3 is CASSLRGDTLYGYTF. CDR3 sequence (DNA): TGTGCCAGCAGCTTACGGGGGGACACCCTCTATGGCTACACCTTC.

This chain joins TRBV27 and TRBJ1-1; D is ambiguous. CDR3 length: 14 residues. Germline V gene data show CDR1 as MNHEY and CDR2 as SMNVEV (reference sequence). V lost 6 bases to trimming and J lost 0 bases, with 11 bases between them. In nucleotides, the CDR3 is TGTGCCAGCAGGGTCAGGCCTATGAACACTGAAGCTTTCTTT. This translates into CASRVRPMNTEAFF.

This clone showed up just once. Other DNA sequences in the same sample also yield this CDR3. The chain couples TRBV4-1 to TRBJ2-5, with 11 bases that match TRBD2. Germline CDR1 MGHRA, CDR2 YSYEKL. The junction had 8 bases not matched to a gene; V was cut back by 0 bases and J by 2 bases. The CDR3 covers 18 residues. CDR3 bases: TGCGCCAGCAGCCAAGATGTGGGGCTAGCGGGGGGACAAGAGACCCAGTACTTC. It is translated as CASSQDVGLAGGQETQYF.

The chain recombines TRBV3-1 (or the pseudogene TRBV3-2) with TRBJ2-7; possible D gene TRBD1, 5 bases. This CDR3 has 15 residues. The V and J ends lost 2 bases and 2 bases respectively, with 13 bases between them. CDR1 is LGHDT and CDR2 is YNNKEL in the germline V gene (reference sequence). DNA of the CDR3: TGTGCCAGCAGCCAACAGGACACCTTCGCCTACGAGCAGTACTTC. This sequence encodes CASSQQDTFAYEQYF.

V and J are TRBV4-2 and TRBJ1-2; 8 nucleotides line up with TRBD1. There are 15 residues in the CDR3. With 1 base clipped from V and 0 bases from J, the junction kept 1 base outside the gene matches. Germline V gene data show CDR1 as LGHNA and CDR2 as YNFKEQ. The CDR3 DNA reads TGTGCCAGCAGCCAAGGGACAGGGACTAACTATGGCTACACCTTC. Its protein product is CASSQGTGTNYGYTF.

Only a few counts were recorded for this clone. The CDR3 loop reads CASSEVRGNQPQHF. The CDR3 nucleotides are TGTGCCAGCAGTGAAGTGAGAGGGAATCAGCCCCAGCATTTT. V and J are TRBV6-1 and TRBJ1-5; D not resolved. V lost 1 base to trimming and J lost 4 bases, with 8 bases between them. This CDR3 is 14 amino acids long. Germline-derived CDR1 and CDR2 are MNHNS and SASEGT.

V and J are TRBV10-2 and TRBJ2-5; TRBD2 aligns across 12 bases. CDR3 size: 18 residues. The ends lost 0 bases at V and 5 bases at J; junction bases unmatched: 10. Germline lookup yields CDR1 WSHSY and CDR2 SAAADI. In nucleotides, the CDR3 is TGCGCCAGCAGTGAGTCCCTAGCGGGAGGGTCCCACAGGGAGACCCAGTACTTC. Protein: CASSESLAGGSHRETQYF.

This clone was detected only once. The gene calls are TRBV29-1 and TRBJ2-3; D call uncertain. V lost 4 bases to trimming and J lost 1 base, with 12 bases between them. The CDR3 spans 14 residues. The germline V gene encodes CDR1 SQVTM and CDR2 ANQGSEA. The CDR3 here is CSVAGHGGTDTQYF. For the CDR3, the DNA is TGCAGCGTTGCTGGTCATGGAGGCACAGATACGCAGTATTTT.

The chain joins TRBV28 to TRBJ1-4; TRBD1 might be the D (5 bases). Trimming cost V 4 bases and J 0 bases, with 9 bases left between them. Per the germline V gene, CDR1 is MDHEN and CDR2 is SYDVKM. This CDR3 is built from 15 residues. CDR3 in amino acids: CASSSLGATNEKLFF. DNA for the CDR3: TGTGCCAGCAGTTCCCTGGGGGCAACTAATGAAAAACTGTTTTTT.

V is TRBV4-2 and J is TRBJ2-1; TRBD2 matches at 12 bases. The CDR3 extends over 15 amino acids. Germline CDR1 reads LGHNA; CDR2 reads YNFKEQ. V lost 3 bases to trimming and J lost 7 bases; unmatched junction nucleotides: 4. The CDR3 DNA reads as TGTGCCAGCAGCCAGCTAGCGGGGGGGCCAAATGAGCAGTTCTTC. Translation: CASSQLAGGPNEQFF.

The V call is TRBV5-1, the J call TRBJ2-5; D may be TRBD1 or TRBD2 (5 bases each). The CDR3 totals 14 residues. V was trimmed by 5 bases and J by 4 bases, leaving 15 bases between them. The germline gives CDR1 SGHRS, CDR2 YFSETQ. CDR3 coding DNA: TGCGCCAGCAGTGGAGGACAAGGCGGAGAGACCCAGTACTTC. Translating it yields CASSGGQGGETQYF.